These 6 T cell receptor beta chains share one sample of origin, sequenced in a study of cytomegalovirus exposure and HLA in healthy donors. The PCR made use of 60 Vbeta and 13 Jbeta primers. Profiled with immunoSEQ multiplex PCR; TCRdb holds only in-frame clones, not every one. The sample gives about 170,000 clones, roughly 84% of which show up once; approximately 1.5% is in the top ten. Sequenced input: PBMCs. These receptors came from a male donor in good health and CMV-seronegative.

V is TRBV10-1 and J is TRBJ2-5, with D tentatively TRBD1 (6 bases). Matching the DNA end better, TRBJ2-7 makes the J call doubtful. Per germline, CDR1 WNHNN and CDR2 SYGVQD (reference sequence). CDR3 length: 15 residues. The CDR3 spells CASSQIHRDPHEQYF. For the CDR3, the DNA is TGCGCCAGCAGCCAGATACACAGGGATCCCCACGAGCAGTACTTC.

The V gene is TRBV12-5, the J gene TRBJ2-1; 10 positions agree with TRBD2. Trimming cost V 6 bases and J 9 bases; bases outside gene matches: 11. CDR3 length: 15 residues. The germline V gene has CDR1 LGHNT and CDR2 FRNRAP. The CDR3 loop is CASGPSGGALVEQFF. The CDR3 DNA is TGTGCTAGTGGCCCCAGCGGGGGGGCCCTGGTTGAGCAGTTCTTC.

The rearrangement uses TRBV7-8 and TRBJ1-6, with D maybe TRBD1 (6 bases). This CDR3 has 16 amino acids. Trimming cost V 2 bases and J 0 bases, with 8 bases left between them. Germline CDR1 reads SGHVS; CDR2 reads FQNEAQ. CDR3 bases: TGTGCCAGCAGCTTAACAGGGAGCTCCTATAATTCACCCCTCCACTTT. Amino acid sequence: CASSLTGSSYNSPLHF.

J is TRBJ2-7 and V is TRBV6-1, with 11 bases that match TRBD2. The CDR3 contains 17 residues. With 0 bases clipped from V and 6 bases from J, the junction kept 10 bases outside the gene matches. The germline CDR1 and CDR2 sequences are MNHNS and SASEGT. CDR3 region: CASSEAERLAGITEQYF. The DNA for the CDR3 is TGTGCCAGCAGTGAAGCGGAAAGACTAGCGGGAATCACCGAGCAGTACTTC.

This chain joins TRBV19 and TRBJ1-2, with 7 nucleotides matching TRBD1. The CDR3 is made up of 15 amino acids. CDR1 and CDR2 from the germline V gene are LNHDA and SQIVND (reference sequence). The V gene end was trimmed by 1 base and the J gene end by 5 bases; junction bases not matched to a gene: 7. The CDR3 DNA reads TGTGCCAGTAGTATAGCTTTCGGGACAGCTTATGGCTACACCTTC. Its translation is CASSIAFGTAYGYTF.

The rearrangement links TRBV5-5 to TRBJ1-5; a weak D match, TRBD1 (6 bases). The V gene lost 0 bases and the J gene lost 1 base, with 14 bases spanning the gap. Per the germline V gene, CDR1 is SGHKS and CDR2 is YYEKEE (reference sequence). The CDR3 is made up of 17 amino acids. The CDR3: CASSLAQGFWSNQPQHF. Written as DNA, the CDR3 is TGTGCCAGCAGCTTGGCACAGGGCTTCTGGAGCAATCAGCCCCAGCATTTT.